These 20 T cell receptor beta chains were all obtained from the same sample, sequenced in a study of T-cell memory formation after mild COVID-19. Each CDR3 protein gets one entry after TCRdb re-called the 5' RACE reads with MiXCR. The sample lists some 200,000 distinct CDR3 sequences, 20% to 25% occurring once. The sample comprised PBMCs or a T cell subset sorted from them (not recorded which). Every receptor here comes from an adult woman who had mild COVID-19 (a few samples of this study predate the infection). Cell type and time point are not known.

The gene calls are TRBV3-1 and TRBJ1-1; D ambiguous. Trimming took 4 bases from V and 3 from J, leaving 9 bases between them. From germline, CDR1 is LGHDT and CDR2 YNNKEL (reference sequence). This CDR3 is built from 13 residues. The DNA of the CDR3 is TGTGCCAGCAGCCCGGAATGGGACACTGAAGCTTTCTTT. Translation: CASSPEWDTEAFF.

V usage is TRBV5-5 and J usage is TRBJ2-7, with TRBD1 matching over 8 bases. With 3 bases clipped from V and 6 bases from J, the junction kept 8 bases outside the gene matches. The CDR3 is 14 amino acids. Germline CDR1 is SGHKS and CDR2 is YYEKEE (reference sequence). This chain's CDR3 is CASSWTGSPLEQYF. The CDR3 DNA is TGTGCCAGCAGCTGGACAGGGAGCCCTCTCGAGCAGTACTTC.

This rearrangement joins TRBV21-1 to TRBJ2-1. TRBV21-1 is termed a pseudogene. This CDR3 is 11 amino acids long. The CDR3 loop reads CASSPRGEQFF. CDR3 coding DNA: TGTGCCAGCAGTCCACGGGGAGAGCAGTTCTTC.

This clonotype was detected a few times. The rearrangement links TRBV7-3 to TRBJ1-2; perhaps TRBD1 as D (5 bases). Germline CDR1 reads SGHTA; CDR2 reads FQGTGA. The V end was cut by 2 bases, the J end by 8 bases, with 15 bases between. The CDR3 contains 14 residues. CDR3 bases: TGTGCCAGCAGCTTAGCGGCAGGAGGGACGGGCTACACCTTC. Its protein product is CASSLAAGGTGYTF. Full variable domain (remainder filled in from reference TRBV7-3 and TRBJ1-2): GAGVSQTPSNKVTEKGKYVELRCDPISGHTALYWYRQSLGQGPEFLIYFQGTGAADDSGLPNDRFFAVRPEGSVSTLKIQRTERGDSAVYLCASSLAAGGTGYTFGSGTRLTVV.

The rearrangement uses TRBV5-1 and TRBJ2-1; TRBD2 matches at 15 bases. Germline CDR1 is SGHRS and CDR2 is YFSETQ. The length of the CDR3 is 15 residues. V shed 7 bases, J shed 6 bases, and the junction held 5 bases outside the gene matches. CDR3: CASQGLAGGLNEQFF. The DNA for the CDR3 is TGCGCCAGCCAGGGACTAGCGGGGGGCCTCAATGAGCAGTTCTTC.

CDR3 loop: CSVEIAGGMIYEQYF. CDR3 sequence (DNA): TGCAGCGTTGAAATAGCGGGAGGCATGATCTACGAGCAGTACTTC. The rearrangement uses TRBV29-1 and TRBJ2-7; 10 bases are shared with TRBD2. Germline trimming cut 2 bases from V and 3 bases from J; bases unmatched to any gene: 7. The germline CDR1 and CDR2 sequences are SQVTM and ANQGSEA. The CDR3 is 15 amino acids.

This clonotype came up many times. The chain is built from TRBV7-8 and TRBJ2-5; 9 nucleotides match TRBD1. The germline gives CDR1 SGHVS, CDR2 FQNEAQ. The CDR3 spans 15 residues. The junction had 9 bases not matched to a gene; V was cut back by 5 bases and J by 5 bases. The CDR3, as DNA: TGTGCCAGCAGCGTGGGACAGGGTCTTTGGGAGACCCAGTACTTC. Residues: CASSVGQGLWETQYF.

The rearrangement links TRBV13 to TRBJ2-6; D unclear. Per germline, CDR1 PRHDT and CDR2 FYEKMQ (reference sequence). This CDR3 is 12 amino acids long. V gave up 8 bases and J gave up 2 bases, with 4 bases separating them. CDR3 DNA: TGTGCCAGCTCAACTGGGGCCAACGTCCTGACTTTC. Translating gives CASSTGANVLTF.

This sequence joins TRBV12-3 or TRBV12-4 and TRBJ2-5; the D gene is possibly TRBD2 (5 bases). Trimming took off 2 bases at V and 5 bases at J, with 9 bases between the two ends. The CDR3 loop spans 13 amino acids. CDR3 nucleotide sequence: TGTGCCAGCAGTTTAATGGGAGCGGAGACCCAGTACTTC. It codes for CASSLMGAETQYF.

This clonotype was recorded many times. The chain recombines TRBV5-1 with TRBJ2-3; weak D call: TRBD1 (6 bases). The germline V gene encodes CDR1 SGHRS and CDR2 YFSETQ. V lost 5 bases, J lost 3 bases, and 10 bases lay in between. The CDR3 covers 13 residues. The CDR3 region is CASSAGVTDTQYF. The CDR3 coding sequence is TGCGCCAGCAGTGCAGGGGTGACAGATACGCAGTATTTT.

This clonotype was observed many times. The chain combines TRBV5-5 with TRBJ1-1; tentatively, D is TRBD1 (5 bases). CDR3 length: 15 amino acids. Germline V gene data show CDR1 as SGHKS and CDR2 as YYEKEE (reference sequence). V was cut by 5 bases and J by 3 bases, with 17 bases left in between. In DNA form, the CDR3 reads TGTGCCAGCAGATCGGAGGGCAGGGTGCACACTGAAGCTTTCTTT. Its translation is CASRSEGRVHTEAFF.

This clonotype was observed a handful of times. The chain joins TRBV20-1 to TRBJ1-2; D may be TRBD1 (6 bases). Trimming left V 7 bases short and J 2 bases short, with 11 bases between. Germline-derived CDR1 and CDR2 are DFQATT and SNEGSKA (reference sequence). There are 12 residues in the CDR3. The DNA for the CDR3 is TGCAGTGTCAGGGGAGGGAACTATGGCTACACCTTC. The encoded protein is CSVRGGNYGYTF.

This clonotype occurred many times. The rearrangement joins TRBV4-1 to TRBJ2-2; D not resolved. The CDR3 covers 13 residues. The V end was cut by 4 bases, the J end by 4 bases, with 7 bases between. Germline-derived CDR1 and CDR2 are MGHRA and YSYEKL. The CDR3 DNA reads TGCGCCAGCAGCCCCGGACCCACCGGGGAGCTGTTTTTT. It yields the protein CASSPGPTGELFF.

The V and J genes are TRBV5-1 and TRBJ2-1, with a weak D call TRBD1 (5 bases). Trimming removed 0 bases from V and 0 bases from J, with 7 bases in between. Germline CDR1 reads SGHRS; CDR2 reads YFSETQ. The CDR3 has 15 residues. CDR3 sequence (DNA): TGCGCCAGCAGCTTGGGGGGCCGCTCCTACAATGAGCAGTTCTTC. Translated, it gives CASSLGGRSYNEQFF.

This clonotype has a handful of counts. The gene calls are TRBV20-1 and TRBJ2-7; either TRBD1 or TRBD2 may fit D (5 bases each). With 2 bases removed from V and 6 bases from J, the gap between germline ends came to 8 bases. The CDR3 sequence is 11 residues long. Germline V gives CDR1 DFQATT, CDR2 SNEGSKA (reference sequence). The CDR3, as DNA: TGCAGTGCTAGACAGGGAGTCGAGCAGTACTTC. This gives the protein CSARQGVEQYF.

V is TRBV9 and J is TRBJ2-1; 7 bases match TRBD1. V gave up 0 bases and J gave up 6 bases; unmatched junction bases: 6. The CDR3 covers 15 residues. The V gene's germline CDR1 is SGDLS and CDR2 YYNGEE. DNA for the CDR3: TGTGCCAGCAGCGTAGACAGGGGATGGATCAATGAGCAGTTCTTC. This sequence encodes CASSVDRGWINEQFF.

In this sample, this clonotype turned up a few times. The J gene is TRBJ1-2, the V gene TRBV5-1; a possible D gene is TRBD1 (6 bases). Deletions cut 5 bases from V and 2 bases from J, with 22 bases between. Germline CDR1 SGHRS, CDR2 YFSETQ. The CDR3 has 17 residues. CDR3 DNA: TGCGCCAGCAGGCCTGATCGGGTGACAGGACCAAACTATGGCTACACCTTC. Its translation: CASRPDRVTGPNYGYTF.

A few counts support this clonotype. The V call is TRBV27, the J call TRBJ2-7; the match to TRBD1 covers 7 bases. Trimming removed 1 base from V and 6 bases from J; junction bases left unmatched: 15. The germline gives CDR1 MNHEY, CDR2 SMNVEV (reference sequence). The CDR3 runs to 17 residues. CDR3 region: CASSLWKPTGINPEQYF. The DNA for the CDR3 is TGTGCCAGCAGTTTATGGAAACCGACAGGGATCAATCCCGAGCAGTACTTC.

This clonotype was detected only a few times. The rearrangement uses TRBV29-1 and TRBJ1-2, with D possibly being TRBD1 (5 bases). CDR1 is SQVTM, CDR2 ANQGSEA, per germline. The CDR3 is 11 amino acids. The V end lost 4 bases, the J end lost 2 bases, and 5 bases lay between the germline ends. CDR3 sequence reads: CSVGQNYGYTF. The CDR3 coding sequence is TGCAGCGTTGGACAGAACTATGGCTACACCTTC.

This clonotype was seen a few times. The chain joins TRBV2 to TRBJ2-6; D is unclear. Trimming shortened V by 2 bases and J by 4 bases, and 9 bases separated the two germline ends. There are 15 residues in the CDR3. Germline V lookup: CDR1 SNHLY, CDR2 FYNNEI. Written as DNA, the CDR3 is TGTGCCAGCAGTGAATTCACAGTGGGGGCCAACGTCCTGACTTTC. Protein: CASSEFTVGANVLTF.